This note documents a single TCR beta chain sequence. What it recognizes is unknown. This sample is part of a study of T cells in Graves' hyperthyroidism and ophthalmopathy. Broader study findings: A model using 13 V-J features told ophthalmopathy apart from stable hyperthyroidism. Also found in blood were most expanded thyroid clonotypes above 0.001.

Trimming shortened V by 4 bases and J by 3 bases, and 9 bases separated the two germline ends. The CDR3 covers 13 residues. Germline values: CDR1 SGHTA, CDR2 FQGTGA. Each diagnosis was grounded in clinical symptoms, serum thyroxine and TRAb, thyroid ultrasound, and orbital computed tomography. TCR beta CDR3 regions were amplified from RNA. TCR CDR3 regions were first amplified by RT-PCR with HTBI primers. One entry per CDR3 protein results from TCRdb running MiXCR on the multiplex PCR reads. The sample yields hundreds of thousands of distinct CDR3 sequences, roughly 40% seen once. The sequencing input was blood. The rearrangement links TRBV7-3 to TRBJ1-1; D not certain. This clonotype was sampled from a man younger than 35 with Graves' hyperthyroidism. The CDR3 bases are TGTGCCAGCAGCTCTAGGTGGGACACTGAAGCTTTCTTT. This gives the protein CASSSRWDTEAFF.